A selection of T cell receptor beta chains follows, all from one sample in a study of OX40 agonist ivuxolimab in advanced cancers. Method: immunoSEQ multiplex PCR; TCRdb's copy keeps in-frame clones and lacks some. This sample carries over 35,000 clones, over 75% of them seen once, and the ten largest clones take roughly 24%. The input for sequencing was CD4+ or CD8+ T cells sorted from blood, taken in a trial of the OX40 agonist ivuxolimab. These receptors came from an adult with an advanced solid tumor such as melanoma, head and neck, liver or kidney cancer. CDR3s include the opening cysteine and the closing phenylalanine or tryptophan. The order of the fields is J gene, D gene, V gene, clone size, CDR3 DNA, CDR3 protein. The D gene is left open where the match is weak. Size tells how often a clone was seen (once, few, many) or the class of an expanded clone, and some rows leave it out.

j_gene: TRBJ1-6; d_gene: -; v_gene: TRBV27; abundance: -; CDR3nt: TGTGCCAGCAGTCCTGCGGCGGGATTCCATAATTCACCCCTCCACTTT; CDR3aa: CASSPAAGFHNSPLHF
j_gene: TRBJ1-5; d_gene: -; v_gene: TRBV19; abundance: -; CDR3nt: TGTGCCAGTAGTATTCAAAGGGGAGGCAATCAGCCCCAGCATTTT; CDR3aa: CASSIQRGGNQPQHF
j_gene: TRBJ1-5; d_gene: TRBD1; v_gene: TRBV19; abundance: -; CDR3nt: TGTGCCAGTATGGCAGGGGGCGGCCGTTCCAATCAGCCCCAGCATTTT; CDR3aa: CASMAGGGRSNQPQHF
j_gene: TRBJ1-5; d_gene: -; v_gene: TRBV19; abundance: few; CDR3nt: TGTGCCAGTAGACCCCTATTAGGGAGCAATCAGCCCCAGCATTTT; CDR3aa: CASRPLLGSNQPQHF
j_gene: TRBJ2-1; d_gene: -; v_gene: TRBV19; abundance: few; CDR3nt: TGTGCCAGTAGTAAGACAGTAAGTGGTGTGGGTGAGCAGTTCTTC; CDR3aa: CASSKTVSGVGEQFF
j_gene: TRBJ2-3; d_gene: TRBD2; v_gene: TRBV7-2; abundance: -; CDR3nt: TGTGCCAGCAGCTTAGGGTTAGCGGGGCTCTCAGGAGATACGCAGTATTTT; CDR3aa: CASSLGLAGLSGDTQYF
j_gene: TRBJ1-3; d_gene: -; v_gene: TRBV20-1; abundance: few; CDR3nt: TGCAGTGCTCGGCAGGACACCATATATTTT; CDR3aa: CSARQDTIYF
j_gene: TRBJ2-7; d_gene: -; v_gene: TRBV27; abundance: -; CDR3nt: TGTGTTGGAACAGGGAGGAGGGACGAGCAGTACTTC; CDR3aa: CVGTGRRDEQYF
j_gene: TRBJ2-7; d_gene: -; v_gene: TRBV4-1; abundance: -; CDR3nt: TGCGCCAGCAGCCAAGTTCAGGGACAACACTACGAGCAGTACTTC; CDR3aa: CASSQVQGQHYEQYF
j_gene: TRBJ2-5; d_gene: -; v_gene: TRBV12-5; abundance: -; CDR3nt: TGTGCTAGTGGTTTTCAGGGGGGCAGGAAGACCCAGTACTTC; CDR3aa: CASGFQGGRKTQYF
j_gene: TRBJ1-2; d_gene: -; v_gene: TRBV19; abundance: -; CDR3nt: TGTGCCAGTAGTATAGCTGGTAGTGCGGGCTACACCTTC; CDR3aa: CASSIAGSAGYTF
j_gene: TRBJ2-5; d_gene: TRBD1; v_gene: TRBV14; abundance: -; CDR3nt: TGTGCCAGCAGCCAGGGTCGGCCAGGGGGCTATTACCAAGAGACCCAGTACTTC; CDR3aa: CASSQGRPGGYYQETQYF
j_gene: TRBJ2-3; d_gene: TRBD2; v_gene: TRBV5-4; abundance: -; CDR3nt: TGTGCCAGCAGCCCCTTAGCGGGAGGGCTAGGAGATACGCAGTATTTT; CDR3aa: CASSPLAGGLGDTQYF
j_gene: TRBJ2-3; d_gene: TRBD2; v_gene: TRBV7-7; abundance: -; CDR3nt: TGTGCCAGCAGCTCGACGGTAGCGGGTGGCACAGATACGCAGTATTTT; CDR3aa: CASSSTVAGGTDTQYF
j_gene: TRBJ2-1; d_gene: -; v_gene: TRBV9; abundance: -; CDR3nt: TGTGCCAGCGGGATTGGACAGAGCCACAATGAGCAGTTCTTC; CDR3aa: CASGIGQSHNEQFF
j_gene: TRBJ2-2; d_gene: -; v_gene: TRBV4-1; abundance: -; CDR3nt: TGCGCCACCAACTGGGGCCCGGACACCGGGGAGCTGTTTTTT; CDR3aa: CATNWGPDTGELFF
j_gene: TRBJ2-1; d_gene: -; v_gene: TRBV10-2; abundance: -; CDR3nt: TGCGCCAGCAGTGAGTCGTGGGTGGGGAACAATGAGCAGTTCTTC; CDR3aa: CASSESWVGNNEQFF
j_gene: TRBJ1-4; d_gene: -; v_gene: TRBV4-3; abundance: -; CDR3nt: TGCGCCAGCAGCGCAGGGACGGGGGTTAATGAAAAACTGTTTTTT; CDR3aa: CASSAGTGVNEKLFF
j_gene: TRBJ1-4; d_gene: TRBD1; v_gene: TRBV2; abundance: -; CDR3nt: TGTGCCAGCAGCGCCGACAGGGCCCCATTAGAAAAACTGTTTTTT; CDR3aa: CASSADRAPLEKLFF
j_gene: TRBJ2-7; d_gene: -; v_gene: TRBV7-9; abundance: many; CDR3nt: TGTGCCAGCAGCCCTTTACGTGGGGGCTACGAGCAGTACTTC; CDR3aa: CASSPLRGGYEQYF
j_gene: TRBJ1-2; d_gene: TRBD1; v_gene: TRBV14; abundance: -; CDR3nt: TGTGCCAGCAGCCAACCGGGACAGTACTATGGCTACACCTTC; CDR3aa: CASSQPGQYYGYTF
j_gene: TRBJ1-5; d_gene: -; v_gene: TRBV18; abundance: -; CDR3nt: TGTGCCAGCTCACCGGAGGGTATGGTGGTAAGCAATCAGCCCCAGCATTTT; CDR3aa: CASSPEGMVVSNQPQHF
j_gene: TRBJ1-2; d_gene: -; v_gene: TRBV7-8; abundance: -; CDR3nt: TGTGCCAGCAGCTTAGCGGGGAACTATGGCTACACCTTC; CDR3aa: CASSLAGNYGYTF
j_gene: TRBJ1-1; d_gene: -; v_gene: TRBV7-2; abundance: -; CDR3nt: TGTGCCAGCAGCTTAGCCCATAGGGGCGGAACTGAAGCTTTCTTT; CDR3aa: CASSLAHRGGTEAFF
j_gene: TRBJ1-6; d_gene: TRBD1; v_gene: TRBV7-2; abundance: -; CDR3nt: TGTGCCAGCAGCTCTCCCCGGACAGGGGGGCACAATTCACCCCTCCACTTT; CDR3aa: CASSSPRTGGHNSPLHF
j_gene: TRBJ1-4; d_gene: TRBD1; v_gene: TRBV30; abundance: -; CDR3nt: TGTGCCTGGCTAGACAGGGCTACTAATGAAAAACTGTTTTTT; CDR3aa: CAWLDRATNEKLFF
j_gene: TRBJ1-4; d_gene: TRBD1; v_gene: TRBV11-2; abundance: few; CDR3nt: TGTGCCAGCCAGACAGGGGCTAATGAAAAACTGTTTTTT; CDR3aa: CASQTGANEKLFF
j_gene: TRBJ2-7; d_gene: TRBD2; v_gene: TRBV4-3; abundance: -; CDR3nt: TGCGCCAGCAGCCAAGGACTAGCGGGCTCCTACGAGCAGTACTTC; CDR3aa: CASSQGLAGSYEQYF
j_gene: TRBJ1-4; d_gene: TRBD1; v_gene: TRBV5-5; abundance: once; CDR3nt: TGTGCCAGCAGCCCCAAGGGGGCGTCTAATGAAAAACTGTTTTTT; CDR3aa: CASSPKGASNEKLFF
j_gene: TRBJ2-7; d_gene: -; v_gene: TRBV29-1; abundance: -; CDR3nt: TGCAGCGTTGAAACCGGACGGGGGGCCCTCTACGAGCAGTACTTC; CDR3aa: CSVETGRGALYEQYF
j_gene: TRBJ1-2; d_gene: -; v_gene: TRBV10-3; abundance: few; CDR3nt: TGTGCCATCAGTGAAGACAGCTATGGCTACACCTTC; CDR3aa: CAISEDSYGYTF
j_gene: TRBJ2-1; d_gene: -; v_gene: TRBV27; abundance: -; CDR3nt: TGTGCCAGCAGTTTATTGGACGATGAGCAGTTCTTC; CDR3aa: CASSLLDDEQFF
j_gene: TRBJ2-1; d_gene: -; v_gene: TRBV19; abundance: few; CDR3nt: TGTGCCAGTAGTATAGGGGGCCCAGATACTACATGGAATATATACAATGAGCAGTTCTTC; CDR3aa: CASSIGGPDTTWNIYNEQFF
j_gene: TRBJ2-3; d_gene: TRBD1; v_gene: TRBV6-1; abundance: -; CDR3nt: TGTGCCAGCAACCAGCAGACAGGGGGCACAGATACGCAGTATTTT; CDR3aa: CASNQQTGGTDTQYF
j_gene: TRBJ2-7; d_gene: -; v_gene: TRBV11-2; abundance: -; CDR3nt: TGTGCCAGCAGCTTAGGGGACCTCTACGAGCAGTACTTC; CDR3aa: CASSLGDLYEQYF
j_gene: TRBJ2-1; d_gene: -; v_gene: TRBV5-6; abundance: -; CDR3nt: TGTGCCAGCAGTCTGTCCCTGAAGAATGAGCAGTTCTTC; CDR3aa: CASSLSLKNEQFF
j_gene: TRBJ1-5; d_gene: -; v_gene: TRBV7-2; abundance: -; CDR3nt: TGTGCCAGCTCGGGGGGCTCTGGGGCCAATCAGCCCCAGCATTTT; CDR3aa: CASSGGSGANQPQHF
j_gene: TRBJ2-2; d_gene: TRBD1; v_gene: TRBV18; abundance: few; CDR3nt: TGTGCCAGCTCACCCGGGACAGGGGACACCGGGGAGCTGTTTTTT; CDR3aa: CASSPGTGDTGELFF
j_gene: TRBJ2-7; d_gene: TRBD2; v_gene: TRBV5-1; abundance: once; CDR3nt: TGCGCCAGCAGCTGGTACCTAGCGGGGGGGTCCGAGCAGTACTTC; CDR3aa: CASSWYLAGGSEQYF
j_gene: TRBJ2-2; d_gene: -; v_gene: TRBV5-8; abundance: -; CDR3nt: TGTGCCAGCAGCTATTCAGGGGCGAACACCGGGGAGCTGTTTTTT; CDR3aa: CASSYSGANTGELFF
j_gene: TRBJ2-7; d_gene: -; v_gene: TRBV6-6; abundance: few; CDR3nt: TGTGCCAGCAGTACGGGGAGGCTCTACGAGCAGTACTTC; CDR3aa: CASSTGRLYEQYF
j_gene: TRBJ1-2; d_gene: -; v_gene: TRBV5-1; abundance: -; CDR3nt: TGCGCCAGCAGCCTTGGGGAGCTTACTTACTATGGCTACACCTTC; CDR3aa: CASSLGELTYYGYTF
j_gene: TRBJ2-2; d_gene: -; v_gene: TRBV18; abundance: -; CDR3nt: TGTGCCAGCTCACCTCTTAAGGGAAGTCAGGGAGCCGGGGAGCTGTTTTTT; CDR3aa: CASSPLKGSQGAGELFF
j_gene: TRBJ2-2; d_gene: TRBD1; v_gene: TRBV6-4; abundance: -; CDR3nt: TGTGCCACCCCCAGGGGGCTTCACACCGGGGAGCTGTTTTTT; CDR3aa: CATPRGLHTGELFF
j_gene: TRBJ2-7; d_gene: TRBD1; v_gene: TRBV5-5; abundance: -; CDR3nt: TGTGCCAGCAGTCCCGGGACAGAGACCTACGAGCAGTACTTC; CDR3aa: CASSPGTETYEQYF
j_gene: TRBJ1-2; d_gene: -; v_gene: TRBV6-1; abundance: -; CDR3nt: TGTGCCAGCAGTGAAGAGGTTGGCTATGGCTACACCTTC; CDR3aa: CASSEEVGYGYTF
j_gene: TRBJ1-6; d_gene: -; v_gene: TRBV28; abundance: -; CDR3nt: TGTGCCAGCAGTTTAGTCAGGTCGATTTCACCCCTCCACTTT; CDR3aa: CASSLVRSISPLHF
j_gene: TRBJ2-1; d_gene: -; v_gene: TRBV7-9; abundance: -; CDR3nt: TGTGCCAGCAGCATCTTGGGAAATGAGCAGTTCTTC; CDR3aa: CASSILGNEQFF
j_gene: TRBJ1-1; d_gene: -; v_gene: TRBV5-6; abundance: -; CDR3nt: TGTGCCAGCAGCTTGACCCCCACCACTGAAGCTTTCTTT; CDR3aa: CASSLTPTTEAFF
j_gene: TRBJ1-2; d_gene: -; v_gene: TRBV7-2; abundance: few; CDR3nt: TGTGCCAGCAGCTCTCCAGACACAGGCTTTATCTATGGCTACACCTTC; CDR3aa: CASSSPDTGFIYGYTF
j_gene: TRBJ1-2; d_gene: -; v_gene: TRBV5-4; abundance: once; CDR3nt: TGTGCCAGCAGCTTGGCGATCTCGATGAACTATGGCTACACCTTC; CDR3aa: CASSLAISMNYGYTF
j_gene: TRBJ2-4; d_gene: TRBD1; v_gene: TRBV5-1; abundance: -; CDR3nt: TGCGCCAGCAGCTTGGCCTACAGGGGGATCGAAAACATTCAGTACTTC; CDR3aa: CASSLAYRGIENIQYF
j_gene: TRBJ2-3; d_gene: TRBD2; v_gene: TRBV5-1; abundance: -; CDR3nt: TGCGCCAGCAGCTTGGGGACTAGCGGGGGGACCCGCACAGATACGCAGTATTTT; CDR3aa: CASSLGTSGGTRTDTQYF
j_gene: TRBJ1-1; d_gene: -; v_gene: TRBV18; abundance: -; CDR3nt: TGTGCCAGCTCCAGGACGGGCGTTGGGACTGAAGCTTTCTTT; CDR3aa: CASSRTGVGTEAFF